This T cell receptor (beta chain) was identified during a study of T cells in Graves' hyperthyroidism and ophthalmopathy. In the study overall: Peripheral blood was collected at initial diagnosis, before any treatment.

Trimming shortened V by 5 bases and J by 6 bases, and 14 bases separated the two germline ends. Germline V lookup: CDR1 MNHEY, CDR2 SMNVEV (reference sequence). This CDR3 contains 13 residues. Exclusions: uncontrolled infection, other autoimmune disease, pregnancy, lactation. The investigators amplified TCR beta CDR3 regions from RNA transcripts. The HTBI primer set served for first-round RT-PCR of the TCR CDR3. Each CDR3 protein is one row after TCRdb ran MiXCR on the multiplex PCR reads. The top ten clones hold around 79% of a sample with 300,000 to 450,000 distinct CDR3 sequences, just under 25% of them seen once.

The chain links TRBV27 to TRBJ2-7; no firm D call. Sequenced material: blood. The clonotype comes from a man in his fifties or sixties with Graves' hyperthyroidism. The chain's CDR3 is CASSPGSTTEQYF. The CDR3 nucleotides are TGTGCCAGCAGTCCCGGGTCCACTACCGAGCAGTACTTC.